Listed below are T cell receptor beta chains from one sample, sequenced in a study of blood T cell repertoires in COVID-19. Profiling relied on immunoSEQ multiplex PCR, and the TCRdb table lists in-frame clones only, not all of them. The data show some 150,000 clones, with about 85% seen just once and more than 1% held by the top ten. The sample taken for sequencing was peripheral blood. All receptors derive from a man aged 35-49 years with acute or convalescent COVID-19. The CDR3 runs from the conserved cysteine through the conserved F or W. The D gene is left open where the match is weak. Expanded clones are given a class, and other clones once, few, many or no size at all.

TRBD2	TRBV4-1	-	TRBJ2-1	CASSQESGGNYNEQFF
TRBD2	TRBV28	-	TRBJ2-2	CASSLGGRPGELFF
-	TRBV6-5	-	TRBJ1-6	CASSSRSSYNSPLHF
-	TRBV6-5	-	TRBJ1-2	CASSYSGAVGDYGYTF
TRBD2	TRBV5-1	-	TRBJ2-7	CASSPAGLAGYEQYF
TRBD1	TRBV28	-	TRBJ1-5	CASSLQGAGQPQHF
TRBD1	TRBV9	-	TRBJ2-3	CASSSQMGLQGTDTQYF
TRBD1	TRBV7-2	-	TRBJ2-4	CASSLVGTGGASSIQYF
TRBD1	TRBV6-5	-	TRBJ2-7	CASRAGTATYEQYF
TRBD2	TRBV15	-	TRBJ2-3	CATSNLEAGGSDTQYF
-	TRBV12-3/TRBV12-4	-	TRBJ2-2	CANQWGVGGELFF
TRBD2	TRBV6-6	few	TRBJ2-2	CASSRSLAGANTGELFF